The rows below give T cell receptor beta chains drawn from one sample of a study of blood T cells in healthy people across ages. One entry per CDR3 protein results from TCRdb running MiXCR on the 5' RACE reads. This table holds some 930,000 distinct CDR3 sequences, almost 30% found once. These data were also reused for a study on T cells of mothers and their children.

The sample was blood. The source is a woman in her forties in good health. Each CDR3 is given with its conserved first and last residue. The D gene is left open where the match is weak. Some rows mark clone size as missing; the rest say once, few, many or name a class of expanded clone.

abundance: few; j_gene: TRBJ2-5; d_gene: TRBD1; v_gene: TRBV7-9; CDR3aa: CASSPSSYPGGETQYF; CDR3nt: TGTGCCAGCAGCCCTAGTAGCTATCCAGGGGGAGAGACCCAGTACTTC
abundance: -; j_gene: TRBJ2-3; d_gene: TRBD1; v_gene: TRBV7-3; CDR3aa: CASSQRGTEDTQYF; CDR3nt: TGTGCCAGCAGCCAACGAGGGACAGAAGATACGCAGTATTTT
abundance: -; j_gene: TRBJ2-1; d_gene: -; v_gene: TRBV5-1; CDR3aa: CASPHYGGLGEQFF; CDR3nt: TGCGCCAGCCCCCATTACGGGGGTCTTGGTGAGCAGTTCTTC
abundance: many; j_gene: TRBJ2-7; d_gene: -; v_gene: TRBV28; CDR3aa: CASSGFYEQYF; CDR3nt: TGTGCCAGCAGTGGGTTTTACGAGCAGTACTTC
abundance: -; j_gene: TRBJ1-5; d_gene: TRBD1; v_gene: TRBV4-1; CDR3aa: CASSPQGAGGNSQPQHF; CDR3nt: TGCGCCAGCAGCCCCCAGGGGGCTGGGGGTAATAGTCAGCCCCAGCATTTT
abundance: -; j_gene: TRBJ2-7; d_gene: -; v_gene: TRBV28; CDR3aa: CASSHPRYEQYF; CDR3nt: TGTGCCAGCAGCCACCCCCGCTACGAGCAGTACTTC
abundance: -; j_gene: TRBJ1-1; d_gene: TRBD1; v_gene: TRBV4-1; CDR3aa: CASSQDRGPTEAFF; CDR3nt: TGCGCCAGCAGCCAAGACAGGGGGCCCACTGAAGCTTTCTTT
abundance: few; j_gene: TRBJ2-4; d_gene: TRBD1; v_gene: TRBV2; CDR3aa: CASSTTGERGIQYF; CDR3nt: TGTGCCAGCAGCACTACAGGGGAAAGGGGCATTCAGTACTTC
abundance: -; j_gene: TRBJ1-4; d_gene: TRBD1; v_gene: TRBV5-1; CDR3aa: CASSSSSTGVNEKLFF; CDR3nt: TGCGCCAGCAGCTCCTCATCGACAGGGGTGAATGAAAAACTGTTTTTT
abundance: few; j_gene: TRBJ2-3; d_gene: -; v_gene: TRBV20-1; CDR3aa: CSASRASATDTQYF; CDR3nt: TGCAGTGCCAGCAGGGCTAGCGCCACAGATACGCAGTATTTT
abundance: -; j_gene: TRBJ2-1; d_gene: TRBD2; v_gene: TRBV5-1; CDR3aa: CASSPPSGGAREQFF; CDR3nt: TGCGCCAGCAGCCCCCCTAGCGGGGGGGCCCGGGAGCAGTTCTTC
abundance: many; j_gene: TRBJ2-1; d_gene: -; v_gene: TRBV4-2; CDR3aa: CASSQDPGNYNEQFF; CDR3nt: TGTGCCAGCAGCCAAGATCCTGGAAATTACAATGAGCAGTTCTTC
abundance: -; j_gene: TRBJ2-7; d_gene: -; v_gene: TRBV7-9; CDR3aa: CASSPQRRGIHEQYF; CDR3nt: TGTGCCAGCAGCCCACAGAGAAGGGGTATCCACGAGCAGTACTTC
abundance: many; j_gene: TRBJ2-7; d_gene: -; v_gene: TRBV2; CDR3aa: CASSSPVDRETPYEQYF; CDR3nt: TGTGCCAGCAGCAGCCCAGTTGACCGTGAAACACCCTACGAGCAGTACTTC
abundance: -; j_gene: TRBJ2-1; d_gene: -; v_gene: TRBV7-8; CDR3aa: CASSLAQGPTYNEQFF; CDR3nt: TGTGCCAGCAGCTTAGCTCAGGGGCCTACCTACAATGAGCAGTTCTTC
abundance: -; j_gene: TRBJ2-1; d_gene: TRBD2; v_gene: TRBV19; CDR3aa: CASQAGVSYNEQFF; CDR3nt: TGTGCCAGTCAAGCGGGGGTGTCCTACAATGAGCAGTTCTTC
abundance: many; j_gene: TRBJ2-1; d_gene: TRBD2; v_gene: TRBV12-3/TRBV12-4; CDR3aa: CASREWGGGSYNEQFF; CDR3nt: TGTGCCAGCCGTGAGTGGGGCGGGGGGTCATACAATGAGCAGTTCTTC
abundance: -; j_gene: TRBJ1-1; d_gene: TRBD1; v_gene: TRBV20-1; CDR3aa: CSARKEGANTEAFF; CDR3nt: TGCAGTGCTAGAAAGGAGGGGGCAAACACTGAAGCTTTCTTT
abundance: -; j_gene: TRBJ2-3; d_gene: -; v_gene: TRBV5-8; CDR3aa: CASGLGPTDTQYF; CDR3nt: TGTGCCAGCGGTCTCGGGCCAACAGATACGCAGTATTTT
abundance: few; j_gene: TRBJ2-3; d_gene: -; v_gene: TRBV25-1; CDR3aa: CASSENGRRDTDTQYF; CDR3nt: TGTGCCAGCAGTGAGAACGGTCGACGGGACACAGATACGCAGTATTTT
abundance: -; j_gene: TRBJ2-2; d_gene: -; v_gene: TRBV29-1; CDR3aa: CSALGPGGGELFF; CDR3nt: TGCAGCGCACTCGGCCCGGGCGGCGGGGAGCTGTTTTTT
abundance: many; j_gene: TRBJ2-1; d_gene: TRBD2; v_gene: TRBV24-1; CDR3aa: CATSDARKAGGLTTRYNEQFF; CDR3nt: TGTGCCACCAGTGATGCCCGAAAGGCGGGGGGCCTTACGACCCGGTACAATGAGCAGTTCTTC
abundance: few; j_gene: TRBJ1-1; d_gene: -; v_gene: TRBV19; CDR3aa: CASRFGVNTEAFF; CDR3nt: TGTGCCAGTAGGTTCGGGGTGAACACTGAAGCTTTCTTT
abundance: few; j_gene: TRBJ2-7; d_gene: TRBD1; v_gene: TRBV7-9; CDR3aa: CASSLGPGQGHEQYF; CDR3nt: TGTGCCAGCAGCTTAGGCCCGGGACAGGGCCACGAGCAGTACTTC
abundance: many; j_gene: TRBJ2-1; d_gene: -; v_gene: TRBV7-8; CDR3aa: CASTPDWEQFF; CDR3nt: TGTGCCAGCACACCGGACTGGGAGCAGTTCTTC
abundance: -; j_gene: TRBJ2-1; d_gene: TRBD2; v_gene: TRBV7-9; CDR3aa: CASSSGSGGIRYNEQFF; CDR3nt: TGTGCCAGCAGCTCGGGTTCCGGGGGGATTCGTTACAATGAGCAGTTCTTC
abundance: few; j_gene: TRBJ1-5; d_gene: -; v_gene: TRBV12-3/TRBV12-4; CDR3aa: CASSLPGRRNQPQHF; CDR3nt: TGTGCCAGCAGTTTACCAGGGCGGAGGAATCAGCCCCAGCATTTT
abundance: few; j_gene: TRBJ2-6; d_gene: -; v_gene: TRBV28; CDR3aa: CASSTIWAGVDSGANVLTF; CDR3nt: TGTGCCAGCAGTACCATCTGGGCAGGAGTCGACTCTGGGGCCAACGTCCTGACTTTC
abundance: -; j_gene: TRBJ1-1; d_gene: -; v_gene: TRBV20-1; CDR3aa: CSASPTAGPEAFF; CDR3nt: TGCAGTGCTAGCCCGACCGCGGGACCTGAAGCTTTCTTT
abundance: few; j_gene: TRBJ2-7; d_gene: -; v_gene: TRBV20-1; CDR3aa: CSAKSTGSSYNEQYF; CDR3nt: TGCAGTGCTAAATCGACAGGCAGCTCCTACAATGAGCAGTACTTC
abundance: -; j_gene: TRBJ2-7; d_gene: TRBD1; v_gene: TRBV7-2; CDR3aa: CASSYFDRAYEQYF; CDR3nt: TGTGCCAGCAGTTACTTCGACAGGGCCTACGAGCAGTACTTC